Listed here are 2 T cell receptor beta chains from one sample, sequenced in a study of T-cell memory formation after mild COVID-19. TCRdb reprocessed the 5' RACE reads via MiXCR and lists one record per CDR3 protein. The sample consists of a few hundred thousand distinct CDR3 sequences, less than 25% of them appearing once. Sequencing was carried out using PBMCs or a T cell subset sorted from them (not recorded which). These receptor sequences come from a man aged 18 to 30 who had mild COVID-19 (a few samples of this study predate the infection). Cell type and time point are not known.

This clonotype was observed a handful of times. The chain recombines TRBV7-6 with TRBJ2-1; D is perhaps TRBD2 (6 bases). The germline V gene has CDR1 SGHVS and CDR2 FNYEAQ. With 0 bases removed from V and 5 bases from J, the gap between germline ends came to 11 bases. The CDR3 is 15 residues long. CDR3 protein: CASSLAWGEDNEQFF. The CDR3 nucleotides read TGTGCCAGCAGCTTAGCGTGGGGGGAGGACAATGAGCAGTTCTTC.

The chain has TRBV15 and TRBJ2-3, with D uncertain. CDR3 length: 16 amino acids. Germline V lookup: CDR1 LNHNV, CDR2 YYDKDF (reference sequence). V lost 0 bases, J lost 2 bases, and 12 bases lay in between. As DNA, the CDR3 is TGTGCCACCAGCAGAGATTCTACTGGGTACACAGATACGCAGTATTTT. Residues: CATSRDSTGYTDTQYF.